This TCR beta chain was obtained from a study of blood T cell repertoires in COVID-19. Study-wide context: Whether acute or convalescent, the COVID-19 samples came from the United States, Italy and Spain. T cells, B-cell-depleted T cells, or PBMCs supplied cDNA or gDNA.

As handled by the study authors: Reference gene primer amplification gave estimated nucleated cell counts. Sequencing was performed with immunoSEQ multiplex PCR; in TCRdb, only in-frame clones are kept and a portion is missing. V and J calls plus clone size are reproduced from that table; the DNA served to infer D and trimming. Of more than 70,000 clones listed, 88% are singletons. This clone showed up just once. The ends lost 6 bases at V and 3 bases at J; junction bases unmatched: 8. CDR1 is MDHEN and CDR2 is SYDVKM in the germline V gene. The CDR3 sequence is 14 residues long. The sequence was obtained from a human donor in a cohort sampled during active COVID-19. The chain couples TRBV28 to TRBJ2-7; 7 nucleotides line up with TRBD1. The specimen was peripheral blood. The CDR3 coding sequence is TGTGCCAGCAGCCCGAGACAGGGATACTACGAGCAGTACTTC. It yields the protein CASSPRQGYYEQYF.